This T cell receptor (beta chain) is drawn from a study of graft-versus-host responses after intestinal transplantation. Overall study context: Tacrolimus plus steroids were given to all recipients for 2 to 4 years, preceded by anti-thymocyte globulin induction.

Notes on the study in general: Some GvH clones were seen earlier in gut or blood, suggesting intestinal origin. Individuals carrying graft-donor T cell macrochimerism showed high graft-versus-host to host-versus-graft clonal ratios in allografts.

The method was immunoSEQ multiplex PCR; TCRdb's version includes in-frame clones alone and lacks a portion of them. This sample has approximately 97,000 clones, with 80% to 95% found just once. Of note for this clone: Its antigen is as yet unknown.

The receptor was isolated from a human donor who was the organ donor for an intestinal transplant. Here the sequenced sample was unstimulated CD8+ T cells sorted from spleen or lymph node cells, taken before transplant.

The CDR3 sequence: CASSLTGAGNTIYF. CDR3 DNA: TGTGCCAGCAGTTTAACCGGGGCTGGAAACACCATATATTTT. The V gene is TRBV28, the J gene TRBJ1-3; D unclear. The CDR3 has 14 amino acids. The germline V gene has CDR1 MDHEN and CDR2 SYDVKM. V gave up 2 bases and J gave up 2 bases, with 7 bases separating them. The variable domain in full, completed from reference TRBV28 and TRBJ1-3, reads DVKVTQSSRYLVKRTGEKVFLECVQDMDHENMFWYRQDPGLGLRLIYFSYDVKMKEKGDIPEGYSVSREKKERFSLILESASTNQTSMYLCASSLTGAGNTIYFGEGSWLTVV.